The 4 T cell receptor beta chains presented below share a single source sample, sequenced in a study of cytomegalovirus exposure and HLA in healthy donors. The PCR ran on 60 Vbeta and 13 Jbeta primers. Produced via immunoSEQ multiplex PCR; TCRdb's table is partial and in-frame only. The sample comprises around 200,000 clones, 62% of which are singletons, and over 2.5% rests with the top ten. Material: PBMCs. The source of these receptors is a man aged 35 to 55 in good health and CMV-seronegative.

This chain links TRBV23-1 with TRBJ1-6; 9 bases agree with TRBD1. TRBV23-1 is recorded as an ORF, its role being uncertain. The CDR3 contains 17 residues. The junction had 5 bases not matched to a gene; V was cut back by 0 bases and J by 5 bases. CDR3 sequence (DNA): TGCGCCAGCAGTCAATCAGGGACAGGGAGGAATAATTCACCCCTCCACTTT. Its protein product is CASSQSGTGRNNSPLHF.

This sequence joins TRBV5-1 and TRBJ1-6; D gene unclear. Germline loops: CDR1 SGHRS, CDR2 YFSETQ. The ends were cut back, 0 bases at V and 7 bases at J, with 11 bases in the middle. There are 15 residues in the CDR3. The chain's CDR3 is CASSLDARGNSPLHF. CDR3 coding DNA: TGCGCCAGCAGCTTGGATGCGAGAGGGAATTCACCCCTCCACTTT.

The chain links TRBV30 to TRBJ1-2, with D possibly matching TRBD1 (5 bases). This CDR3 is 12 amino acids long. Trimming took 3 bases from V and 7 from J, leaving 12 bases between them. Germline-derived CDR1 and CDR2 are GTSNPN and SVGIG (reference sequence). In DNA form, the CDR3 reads TGTGCCTGGAGGTCGCAGGGTGTTGGCTACACCTTC. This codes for CAWRSQGVGYTF.

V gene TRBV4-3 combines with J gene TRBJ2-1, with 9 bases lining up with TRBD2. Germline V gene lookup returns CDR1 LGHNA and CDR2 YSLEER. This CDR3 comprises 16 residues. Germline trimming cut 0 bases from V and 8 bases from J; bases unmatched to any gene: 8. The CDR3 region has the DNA TGCGCCAGCAGCCAAGATCAGGCTAGCGGGAACGATGAGCAGTTCTTC. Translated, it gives CASSQDQASGNDEQFF.